A single sample gave rise to the 28 T cell receptor beta chains below, sequenced in a study of shared clonotypes between healthy human individuals. The naive CD8 subset, CD45RO-negative cells positively selected for CCR7, excluded terminally differentiated effector memory CD45RA+ cells. Method: immunoSEQ multiplex PCR; TCRdb's copy keeps in-frame clones and lacks some. Of approximately 2,000,000 clones listed, about 94% were seen once; the top ten hold 1.5% to 2%. Sequencing was done on a sample of naive CD8+ T cells from PBMCs. These receptors were collected from a man between 18 and 29 years old in good health. Some clones in this sample may be carry-over from other donors' samples.

This chain links TRBV7-2 with TRBJ2-5; TRBD2 might be the D (5 bases). CDR1 is SGHTA and CDR2 is FQGNSA in the germline V gene. Trimming stripped 2 bases from V and 3 bases from J, with 7 bases between. This CDR3 has 13 amino acids. The CDR3 DNA is TGTGCCAGCAGCTTATGGGGAGAAGAGACCCAGTACTTC. The encoded protein is CASSLWGEETQYF.

This clone was seen just once. The sample carries other DNA sequences with the same CDR3. This sequence joins TRBV9 and TRBJ2-1, with D perhaps matching TRBD2 (6 bases). The V gene's germline CDR1 is SGDLS and CDR2 YYNGEE. Trimming pared 4 bases from V and 2 bases from J, leaving 13 bases between. The CDR3 contains 15 residues. DNA for the CDR3: TGTGCCAGCAGCCCCTCGGGGGTGACCTACAATGAGCAGTTCTTC. It is translated as CASSPSGVTYNEQFF.

The chain has TRBV29-1 and TRBJ1-3, with D possibly being TRBD1 (6 bases). Trimming stripped 3 bases from V and 4 bases from J, with 16 bases between. The CDR3 covers 15 residues. CDR1 and CDR2 (germline): SQVTM, ANQGSEA. The CDR3, as DNA: TGCAGCGTTGAGTCAGGGGTCGTGGGGGGAAACACCATATATTTT. It yields the protein CSVESGVVGGNTIYF. Supplemented by reference TRBV29-1 and TRBJ1-3, the full variable domain reads SAVISQKPSRDICQRGTSLTIQCQVDSQVTMMFWYRQQPGQSLTLIATANQGSEATYESGFVIDKFPISRPNLTFSTLTVSNMSPEDSSIYLCSVESGVVGGNTIYFGEGSWLTVV.

This clone was counted only a few times. The V and J genes are TRBV6-6 and TRBJ2-7; tentatively, D is TRBD1 (5 bases). Per the germline V gene, CDR1 is MNHNY and CDR2 is SVGAGI (reference sequence). The CDR3 has 13 residues. V gave up 0 bases and J gave up 3 bases, with 6 bases separating them. The CDR3 reads CASSYSQDYEQYF. In DNA, the CDR3 is TGTGCCAGCAGTTACTCACAGGACTACGAGCAGTACTTC.

A word on this clone: The sample contains more than one DNA sequence encoding this CDR3. This sequence joins TRBV27 and TRBJ2-7; a possible D gene is TRBD1 (5 bases). Per germline, CDR1 MNHEY and CDR2 SMNVEV (reference sequence). The V end lost 2 bases, the J end lost 4 bases, and 12 bases lay between the germline ends. The CDR3 totals 14 residues. CDR3 bases: TGTGCCAGCAGTTTAAGTGGGGCCGGTTACGAGCAGTACTTC. It translates to CASSLSGAGYEQYF.

The chain couples TRBV2 to TRBJ2-7, with TRBD1 matching 9 bases. This CDR3 is 17 amino acids long. Per the germline V gene, CDR1 is SNHLY and CDR2 is FYNNEI. Trimming took 2 bases from V and 1 from J; bases not matched to a gene: 9. This CDR3 reads CASSEWGQGLGSYEQYF. DNA of the CDR3: TGTGCCAGCAGTGAATGGGGACAGGGTTTGGGGTCCTACGAGCAGTACTTC.

The chain couples TRBV10-3 to TRBJ2-7; possibly TRBD1 for D (6 bases). The CDR3 contains 13 residues. Germline CDR1 is ENHRY and CDR2 is SYGVKD. Trimming pared 6 bases from V and 2 bases from J, leaving 11 bases between. The CDR3 protein is CAIRAGDAYEQYF. The CDR3 DNA is TGTGCCATCAGAGCAGGGGACGCCTACGAGCAGTACTTC.

Comments on this clone: Other DNA sequences in this specimen translate into the identical CDR3. The chain uses TRBV30 and TRBJ2-7; 12 bases align to TRBD2. Trimming at V came to 0 bases and at J to 7 bases, leaving 4 bases not matched to a gene. The CDR3 has 14 amino acids. CDR1 is GTSNPN, CDR2 SVGIG, per germline (reference sequence). Here the CDR3 reads CAWSVLAGGSEQYF. Written as DNA, the CDR3 is TGTGCCTGGAGTGTACTAGCGGGAGGAAGTGAGCAGTACTTC.

The table lists this clone with a few counts. This CDR3 reads CASSSGAVPEAFF. The DNA of the CDR3 is TGTGCCAGCAGCTCTGGGGCGGTGCCTGAAGCTTTCTTT. The chain joins TRBV5-5 to TRBJ1-1; D possibly corresponds to TRBD1 (5 bases). Deletions cut 3 bases from V and 6 bases from J, with 12 bases between. The CDR3 runs 13 residues. Germline V CDR1 and CDR2: SGHKS, YYEKEE (reference sequence).

In the case of this clone: Within the sample, other DNA sequences also encode this same CDR3. The V call is TRBV27, the J call TRBJ2-7, with D perhaps TRBD2 (6 bases). CDR3 length equals 14 residues. From germline, CDR1 is MNHEY and CDR2 SMNVEV (reference sequence). Between the trimmed V and J ends, which lost 5 bases and 2 bases, there was a span of 13 bases. For the CDR3, the DNA is TGTGCCAGCAGTCCCGCGGGACGGACCTACGAGCAGTACTTC. Encoded protein: CASSPAGRTYEQYF.

The chain is built from TRBV4-1 and TRBJ2-7; the match to TRBD1 covers 7 bases. V lost 4 bases to trimming and J lost 6 bases; unmatched junction nucleotides: 6. Germline CDR1 and CDR2: MGHRA and YSYEKL. This CDR3 is 13 amino acids long. CDR3 loop: CASSLDRESEQYF. In DNA, the CDR3 is TGCGCCAGCAGCCTCGACAGGGAGTCCGAGCAGTACTTC.

The genes are TRBV7-8 and TRBJ2-3; 11 bases match TRBD2. Germline CDR1 is SGHVS and CDR2 is FQNEAQ. This CDR3 region has 18 residues. V gave up 4 bases and J gave up 4 bases; unmatched junction bases: 13. The CDR3 is CASSWQLAGVERADTQYF. CDR3 DNA: TGTGCCAGCAGCTGGCAACTAGCGGGAGTCGAGAGGGCAGATACGCAGTATTTT.

This chain links TRBV29-1 with TRBJ2-7; unclear D gene. The CDR3 extends over 11 amino acids. Germline lookup yields CDR1 SQVTM and CDR2 ANQGSEA. Trimming stripped 7 bases from V and 5 bases from J, with 12 bases between. CDR3 bases: TGCAGCGCCCTAGACTTCAACGAGCAGTACTTC. Its protein is CSALDFNEQYF.

The rearrangement uses TRBV30 and TRBJ1-2; D possibly corresponds to TRBD1 (5 bases). CDR3 size: 12 residues. Germline CDR1 reads GTSNPN; CDR2 reads SVGIG (reference sequence). V lost 4 bases and J lost 3, with 9 bases in between. CDR3 nucleotides: TGTGCCTGGACGGGGGGGTACTATGGCTACACCTTC. This codes for CAWTGGYYGYTF. The whole variable domain, filled in from reference TRBV30 and TRBJ1-2, reads SQTIHQWPATLVQPVGSPLSLECTVEGTSNPNLYWYRQAAGRGLQLLFYSVGIGQISSEVPQNLSASRPQDRQFILSSKKLLLSDSGFYLCAWTGGYYGYTFGSGTRLTVV.

In DNA form, the CDR3 reads TGTGCCAGCTCACCACAGGACAGTTCCTACAATGAGCAGTTCTTC. It encodes CASSPQDSSYNEQFF. The V gene is TRBV18, the J gene TRBJ2-1; a possible D gene is TRBD1 (6 bases). The CDR3 length is 15 residues. The germline V gene has CDR1 KGHSH and CDR2 LQKENI. Trimming took off 1 base at V and 1 base at J, with 8 bases between the two ends.

The chain links TRBV14 to TRBJ2-1; TRBD2 matches 12 bases. The V gene end was trimmed by 3 bases and the J gene end by 7 bases; junction bases not matched to a gene: 7. This CDR3 comprises 16 residues. Germline V gene data show CDR1 as SGHDN and CDR2 as FVKESK. In DNA form, the CDR3 reads TGTGCCAGCAGCCACCTGACTAGCGGGAGTGTGAATGAGCAGTTCTTC. Translated, it gives CASSHLTSGSVNEQFF.

The genes are TRBV10-3 and TRBJ2-1, with 7 bases fitting TRBD2. V trimming: 4 bases; J trimming: 5 bases; junction bases outside the gene matches: 5. CDR1 and CDR2 (germline): ENHRY, SYGVKD. The CDR3 has 14 amino acids. Here the CDR3 DNA reads TGTGCCATCAGTGCGTGGAGCGGGAACAATGAGCAGTTCTTC. Protein: CAISAWSGNNEQFF.

The rearrangement links TRBV15 to TRBJ1-1, with a weak D call TRBD1 (5 bases). CDR3 length: 13 amino acids. The V end was cut by 8 bases, the J end by 3 bases, with 13 bases between. CDR1 and CDR2 (germline): LNHNV, YYDKDF (reference sequence). Here the CDR3 reads CATVQGGDTEAFF. Written as DNA, the CDR3 is TGTGCCACCGTTCAGGGAGGCGACACTGAAGCTTTCTTT.

The V and J genes are TRBV15 and TRBJ1-2; possibly TRBD1 for D (5 bases). V gave up 8 bases and J gave up 6 bases, with 13 bases separating them. This CDR3 region has 12 residues. Germline CDR1 and CDR2: LNHNV and YYDKDF (reference sequence). CDR3 nucleotides: TGTGCCACCGTTTCGGGGGATCATGGCTACACCTTC. Residues: CATVSGDHGYTF.

The rearrangement uses TRBV27 and TRBJ1-1; no firm D call. The CDR3 sequence is 16 residues long. CDR1 is MNHEY and CDR2 is SMNVEV in the germline V gene (reference sequence). Trimming left V 6 bases short and J 0 bases short, with 17 bases between. CDR3 DNA: TGTGCCAGCAGCCCATCGTGGGGAGATCTGAACACTGAAGCTTTCTTT. This gives the protein CASSPSWGDLNTEAFF.

The V call is TRBV11-2, the J call TRBJ2-2; the D is unclear. This CDR3 is built from 14 residues. Germline V gives CDR1 SGHAT, CDR2 FQNNGV. V was pared by 2 bases and J by 2 bases, with 6 bases between. The CDR3: CASSLLPNTGELFF. CDR3 coding DNA: TGTGCCAGCAGCTTATTACCTAACACCGGGGAGCTGTTTTTT.

The rearrangement joins TRBV11-2 to TRBJ1-1, with D hard to call. This CDR3 has 16 amino acids. Trimming shortened V by 1 base and J by 4 bases, and 16 bases separated the two germline ends. Germline CDR1 SGHAT, CDR2 FQNNGV. The CDR3 protein is CASSLGPGSASTEAFF. The CDR3 DNA is TGTGCCAGCAGCTTAGGTCCGGGATCGGCAAGCACTGAAGCTTTCTTT.

The V call is TRBV7-9, the J call TRBJ1-2; D call uncertain. Germline CDR1 SEHNR, CDR2 FQNEAQ (reference sequence). V was trimmed by 2 bases and J by 3 bases, leaving 19 bases between them. The CDR3 is made up of 17 amino acids. CDR3 DNA sequence: TGTGCCAGCAGCTTAAACCCAATGACCGGACCGCACTATGGCTACACCTTC. Translating it yields CASSLNPMTGPHYGYTF.

The genes are TRBV7-9 and TRBJ2-1; no definite D call. The germline V gene has CDR1 SEHNR and CDR2 FQNEAQ (reference sequence). Trimming left V 5 bases short and J 8 bases short, with 22 bases between. This CDR3 is 16 amino acids long. The CDR3: CASSDRARPEPHEQFF. The DNA of the CDR3 is TGTGCCAGCAGCGATAGAGCGAGACCCGAGCCCCATGAGCAGTTCTTC.

This clone was recorded only once. The same CDR3 also results from other DNA sequences found in this sample. This chain links TRBV28 with TRBJ2-7, with 12 bases aligning to TRBD2. The junction had 6 bases not matched to a gene; V was cut back by 5 bases and J by 7 bases. The germline V gene encodes CDR1 MDHEN and CDR2 SYDVKM. This CDR3 comprises 14 residues. CDR3 loop: CASSPRLAGGEQYF. DNA of the CDR3: TGTGCCAGCAGTCCACGCCTAGCGGGAGGGGAGCAGTACTTC.

The chain uses TRBV7-3 and TRBJ2-1, with 8 nucleotides matching TRBD2. V lost 0 bases to trimming and J lost 8 bases; unmatched junction nucleotides: 6. The CDR3 sequence is 15 residues long. CDR1 is SGHTA, CDR2 FQGTGA, per germline. CDR3 amino acids: CASSLTFGTRDEQFF. In DNA form, the CDR3 reads TGTGCCAGCAGCTTAACGTTCGGGACTAGAGATGAGCAGTTCTTC.

The rearrangement joins TRBV28 to TRBJ2-1, with a tentative D call TRBD1 (5 bases). From germline, CDR1 is MDHEN and CDR2 SYDVKM. V was pared by 5 bases and J by 5 bases, with 13 bases between. This CDR3 has 14 residues. The CDR3 loop reads CASSPQGGNNEQFF. DNA for the CDR3: TGTGCCAGCAGTCCCCAGGGTGGGAACAATGAGCAGTTCTTC.

In nucleotides, the CDR3 is TGTGCCAGCAGTACCGGGACAGGGGGCTTCTACGAGCAGTACTTC. Translated: CASSTGTGGFYEQYF. The rearrangement links TRBV27 to TRBJ2-7; 12 bases agree with TRBD1. V was clipped by 5 bases and J by 3 bases; unmatched bases: 5. Looked up from germline, CDR1 is MNHEY and CDR2 is SMNVEV (reference sequence). The CDR3 contains 15 residues.